This T cell receptor (beta chain) emerged from a study of blood T cells in healthy people across ages. This clonotype was picked up a small number of times. Through a sample-barcoded 5' primer and a J-beta primer mix, a second PCR was run for roughly 6 to 11 cycles. TCRdb itself ran the 5' RACE reads through MiXCR, one entry per CDR3 protein. The sample yields around 1,600,000 distinct CDR3 sequences, 35% to 45% seen once. Looked up from germline, CDR1 is SGHAT and CDR2 is FQNNGV. J was trimmed by 11 bases and V by 2 bases; bases with no gene match: 31. The CDR3 length is 21 residues. The sequence came from a woman younger than 35 in good health. This chain joins TRBV11-2 and TRBJ2-5; 8 positions agree with TRBD1. The sequencing sample was made of blood. The CDR3 region is CASSLIPSQGAQSPVLSGQYF. The CDR3 DNA follows: TGTGCCAGCAGCTTAATCCCTAGTCAGGGGGCACAAAGTCCCGTTTTATCCGGGCAGTACTTC.